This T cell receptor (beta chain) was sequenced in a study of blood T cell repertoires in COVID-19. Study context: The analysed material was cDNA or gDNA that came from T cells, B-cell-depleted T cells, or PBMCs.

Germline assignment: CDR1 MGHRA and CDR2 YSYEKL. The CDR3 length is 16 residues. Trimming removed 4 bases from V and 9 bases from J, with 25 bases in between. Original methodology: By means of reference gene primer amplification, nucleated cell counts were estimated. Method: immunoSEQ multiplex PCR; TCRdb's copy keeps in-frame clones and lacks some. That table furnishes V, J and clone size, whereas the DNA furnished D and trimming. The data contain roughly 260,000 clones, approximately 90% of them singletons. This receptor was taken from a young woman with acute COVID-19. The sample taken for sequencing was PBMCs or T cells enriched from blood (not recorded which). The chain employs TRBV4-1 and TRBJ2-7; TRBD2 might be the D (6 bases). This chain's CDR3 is CASSRSGESGPVGQYF. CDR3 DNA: TGCGCCAGCAGCCGCTCGGGAGAGTCCGGACCAGTAGGGCAGTACTTC.